This TCR beta chain came from a study of blood T cell repertoires in COVID-19. The assay was immunoSEQ multiplex PCR, and TCRdb's table has in-frame clones only and misses some. The sample gives about 220,000 clones, around 91% of which show up once; 3.5% is in the top ten. The CDR3 runs 15 residues. Trimming took 3 bases from V and 6 from J; bases not matched to a gene: 6. In germline, CDR1 is SGHTA, CDR2 FQGNSA. The J gene is TRBJ1-5, the V gene TRBV7-2; 9 bases agree with TRBD1. The specimen was PBMCs or T cells enriched from blood (not recorded which). This clonotype was sampled from a woman between 18 and 29 years old in a cohort exposed to, infected with or recovered from COVID-19 (not recorded which). The CDR3 nucleotides read TGTGCCAGCAGCTTCGGGACAGGGCTTTTTCAGCCCCAGCATTTT. It codes for CASSFGTGLFQPQHF.